This passage covers 17 T cell receptor beta chains from one sample sequenced in a study of vaccination effects on CD4 cells after COVID-19. The ViraFEST assay expanded antigen-specific CD4+ T cells with viral peptide pools before sequencing. With about 9 days of culture completed, CD4+ T cells were isolated. The cohort was immunized with two doses of either the BNT162b2 or mRNA-1273 vaccine. Profiling relied on immunoSEQ multiplex PCR, and the TCRdb table lists in-frame clones only, not all of them. Of about 30,000 clones listed, approximately 79% are singletons. No antigen is known for these receptors. Sample: CD4+ T cells from PBMCs cultured with SARS-CoV-2 spike peptides, taken after COVID-19 vaccination. Receptors originate from a human donor who received a COVID-19 vaccine. Some clones in this sample may be carry-over from other donors' samples.

The chain carries TRBV19 and TRBJ2-3; weak D call: TRBD2 (6 bases). In germline, CDR1 is LNHDA, CDR2 SQIVND (reference sequence). The V end was cut by 9 bases, the J end by 0 bases, with 13 bases between. CDR3 size: 14 residues. The DNA for the CDR3 is TGTGCCAGCAAATTTAGCGGAAGCACAGATACGCAGTATTTT. Its translation: CASKFSGSTDTQYF.

The J gene is TRBJ1-2, the V gene TRBV5-4, with TRBD1 matching 10 bases. This CDR3 region has 14 residues. Germline CDR1 and CDR2: SGHNT and YYREEE (reference sequence). Germline trimming cut 3 bases from V and 7 bases from J; bases unmatched to any gene: 6. DNA for the CDR3: TGTGCCAGCAGCTCTGACAGGGGGCAGAGTGGCTACACCTTC. This sequence encodes CASSSDRGQSGYTF.

The rearrangement joins TRBV30 to TRBJ1-1; D uncertain. The CDR3 contains 13 residues. Trimming pared 2 bases from V and 7 bases from J, leaving 14 bases between. Germline V gene sequence: CDR1 GTSNPN, CDR2 SVGIG (reference sequence). CDR3 in DNA: TGTGCCTGGAGTCACCCACCGTGGGGTGAAGCTTTCTTT. This sequence encodes CAWSHPPWGEAFF.

The chain couples TRBV18 to TRBJ2-7; TRBD1 matches at 10 bases. V was pared by 2 bases and J by 2 bases, with 3 bases of the junction left unmatched. CDR3 length: 15 residues. CDR1 and CDR2 from the germline V gene are KGHSH and LQKENI. The CDR3 protein is CASSPGTGVTYEQYV. The CDR3 DNA sequence: TGTGCCAGCTCACCAGGGACAGGGGTGACCTACGAGCAGTACGTC.

This chain joins TRBV12-3 or TRBV12-4 and TRBJ1-1; D is unclear. This CDR3 has 12 residues. V was trimmed by 7 bases and J by 6 bases, leaving 12 bases between them. CDR3 sequence (DNA): TGTGCCAGCACCGAGCCCCCTGCTGAAGCTTTCTTT. Residues: CASTEPPAEAFF.

The chain employs TRBV5-1 and TRBJ1-5; a possible D gene is TRBD1 (6 bases). V was pared by 0 bases and J by 10 bases, with 17 bases between. CDR3 size: 15 residues. Germline V lookup: CDR1 SGHRS, CDR2 YFSETQ. CDR3 sequence reads: CASSLDGGRGVPQHF. CDR3 DNA sequence: TGCGCCAGCAGCTTGGATGGGGGGAGGGGGGTCCCCCAGCATTTT.

The genes are TRBV30 and TRBJ1-6; tentatively, D is TRBD1 (6 bases). Trimming pared 3 bases from V and 6 bases from J, leaving 18 bases between. The germline gives CDR1 GTSNPN, CDR2 SVGIG (reference sequence). The CDR3 length is 16 residues. The DNA for the CDR3 is TGTGCCTGGAGAATTATGGGGGGCCCTATTAATTCACCCCTCCACTTT. Its protein product is CAWRIMGGPINSPLHF.

The chain carries TRBV27 and TRBJ1-5; D may be TRBD1 (5 bases). The CDR3 consists of 17 residues. V lost 4 bases, J lost 1 base, and 17 bases lay in between. Germline values: CDR1 MNHEY, CDR2 SMNVEV (reference sequence). CDR3 DNA: TGTGCCAGCAGTTCGTACCGTAGGAGGGGAAGCAATCAGCCCCAGCATTTT. This encodes CASSSYRRRGSNQPQHF.

The chain has TRBV27 and TRBJ1-2, with 7 nucleotides matching TRBD1. V gave up 5 bases and J gave up 8 bases; unmatched junction bases: 17. The CDR3 covers 16 residues. Germline loops: CDR1 MNHEY, CDR2 SMNVEV (reference sequence). In DNA, the CDR3 is TGTGCCAGCAGTCCAAGGGGAGGGGGCGCGATGGAGGGCTACACCTTC. Its protein product is CASSPRGGGAMEGYTF.

This clone came up a few times. The rearrangement links TRBV6-5 to TRBJ2-3; tentative D call: TRBD2 (5 bases). Trimming pared 6 bases from V and 6 bases from J, leaving 13 bases between. The germline gives CDR1 MNHEY, CDR2 SVGAGI. The CDR3 has 13 amino acids. Here the CDR3 reads CASSRTRDDTQYF. CDR3 nucleotide sequence: TGTGCCAGCAGCCGAACTAGAGATGATACGCAGTATTTT.

This clone was picked up a small number of times. The V call is TRBV5-1, the J call TRBJ1-1; no clear D gene. This CDR3 region has 14 residues. V was pared by 1 base and J by 0 bases, with 7 bases between. The V gene's germline CDR1 is SGHRS and CDR2 YFSETQ. CDR3 amino acids: CASSLFGMNTEAFF. Here the CDR3 DNA reads TGCGCCAGCAGCTTGTTCGGGATGAACACTGAAGCTTTCTTT.

This rearrangement joins TRBV7-2 to TRBJ1-5, with D unclear. The CDR3 is 14 amino acids. Looked up from germline, CDR1 is SGHTA and CDR2 is FQGNSA. V was pared by 1 base and J by 4 bases, with 8 bases between. The CDR3 loop reads CASSLEGSNQPQHF. The CDR3 DNA sequence: TGTGCCAGCAGCTTAGAAGGGTCGAATCAGCCCCAGCATTTT.

The V gene is TRBV27, the J gene TRBJ1-2; tentative D call: TRBD1 (6 bases). CDR3 size: 15 residues. Trimming pared 5 bases from V and 3 bases from J, leaving 16 bases between. Germline lookup yields CDR1 MNHEY and CDR2 SMNVEV (reference sequence). The chain's CDR3 is CASSRTALFDYGYTF. CDR3 DNA: TGTGCCAGCAGTAGGACAGCCTTGTTCGACTATGGCTACACCTTC.

The chain employs TRBV6-4 and TRBJ1-1; no firm D call. The CDR3 totals 17 residues. CDR1 and CDR2 (germline): MRHNA, SNTAGT. Trimming took 0 bases from V and 0 from J, leaving 14 bases between them. CDR3 in amino acids: CASSDSIGPGLNTEAFF. CDR3 nucleotide sequence: TGTGCCAGCAGTGACTCGATAGGACCAGGCTTGAACACTGAAGCTTTCTTT.

The chain links TRBV27 to TRBJ1-6, with D tentatively TRBD1 (5 bases). The V gene lost 4 bases and the J gene lost 10 bases, with 17 bases spanning the gap. Per germline, CDR1 MNHEY and CDR2 SMNVEV (reference sequence). This CDR3 comprises 15 residues. CDR3 amino acids: CASSWQGLGGSPLHF. Written as DNA, the CDR3 is TGTGCCAGCAGTTGGCAGGGATTGGGGGGATCACCCCTCCACTTT.

This clone was seen once. V is TRBV6-5 and J is TRBJ2-5; D is unresolved. V gave up 6 bases and J gave up 3 bases, with 14 bases separating them. This CDR3 region has 14 residues. Germline V gives CDR1 MNHEY, CDR2 SVGAGI. The CDR3 spells CASSGTGRKETQYF. The DNA for the CDR3 is TGTGCCAGCAGCGGTACTGGGCGAAAAGAGACCCAGTACTTC.

This clone was detected only a few times. CDR3 protein: CASSVLVQGKYEQYV. DNA of the CDR3: TGTGCCAGCAGCGTTTTGGTACAGGGGAAATACGAGCAGTACGTC. J is TRBJ2-7 and V is TRBV9; TRBD1 matches 7 bases. CDR3 length: 15 amino acids. CDR1 is SGDLS, CDR2 YYNGEE, per germline. The J segment lost 4 bases and the V segment lost 2 bases, leaving 9 bases of the junction unmatched.